These 7 T cell receptor beta chains share one sample of origin, sequenced in a study of T cell changes during pregnancy in multiple sclerosis. Clones were read by immunoSEQ multiplex PCR, and TCRdb kept only the in-frame ones, dropping some. The sample carries around 50,000 clones, over 80% recorded once. This specimen consisted of CD4+ T cells from peripheral blood mononuclear cells, obtained after pregnancy. The receptors shown here come from a female donor with multiple sclerosis, enrolled in a pregnancy study.

This sequence joins TRBV29-1 and TRBJ2-3, with 11 positions matching TRBD2. This CDR3 has 13 amino acids. In germline, CDR1 is SQVTM, CDR2 ANQGSEA. Unmatched junction bases numbered 8, after V lost 5 bases and J lost 10 bases. The CDR3 loop reads CSVYLAGGIAQYF. In DNA, the CDR3 is TGCAGCGTTTATCTAGCGGGGGGAATTGCGCAGTATTTT.

The chain combines TRBV9 with TRBJ2-1; 11 bases are shared with TRBD2. The germline V gene encodes CDR1 SGDLS and CDR2 YYNGEE. CDR3 length: 17 residues. V was clipped by 7 bases and J by 2 bases; unmatched bases: 11. The CDR3 region has the DNA TGTGCCAGCCACGGAACCGGGACTAGCGGCCCCTACAATGAGCAGTTCTTC. This sequence encodes CASHGTGTSGPYNEQFF. The variable domain in full, with the rest retrieved from reference TRBV9 and TRBJ2-1, is DSGVTQTPKHLITATGQRVTLRCSPRSGDLSVYWYQQSLDQGLQFLIQYYNGEERAKGNILERFSAQQFPDLHSELNLSSLELGDSALYFCASHGTGTSGPYNEQFFGPGTRLTVL.

The chain combines TRBV7-2 with TRBJ1-1; D is perhaps TRBD1 (5 bases). The CDR3 runs 16 residues. The germline V gene has CDR1 SGHTA and CDR2 FQGNSA. V lost 1 base, J lost 5 bases, and 17 bases lay in between. The chain's CDR3 is CASSLGSGPRGTEAFF. The CDR3 region has the DNA TGTGCCAGCAGCTTAGGGTCGGGTCCCCGGGGGACTGAAGCTTTCTTT.

The chain links TRBV5-5 to TRBJ1-6, with no clear D. The CDR3 is 17 residues long. Trimming took 5 bases from V and 2 from J, leaving 17 bases between them. In germline, CDR1 is SGHKS, CDR2 YYEKEE (reference sequence). The CDR3 DNA sequence: TGTGCCAGCAGGGACCAAGGGAGTGGGGCCTATAATTCACCCCTCCACTTT. It yields the protein CASRDQGSGAYNSPLHF.

CDR3 in amino acids: CASSSQRNLPYEQYF. CDR3 nucleotide sequence: TGTGCCAGCAGTTCCCAGAGGAATCTCCCCTACGAGCAGTACTTC. V usage is TRBV6-6 and J usage is TRBJ2-7, with D hard to call. Trimming cost V 4 bases and J 2 bases, with 15 bases left between them. Germline lookup yields CDR1 MNHNY and CDR2 SVGAGI (reference sequence). This CDR3 is built from 15 residues.

The rearrangement links TRBV5-1 to TRBJ1-4, with D uncertain. CDR1 is SGHRS and CDR2 is YFSETQ in the germline V gene. The length of the CDR3 is 15 residues. With 4 bases removed from V and 0 bases from J, the gap between germline ends came to 10 bases. The DNA of the CDR3 is TGCGCCAGCAGCCCTACAGCCACAACTAATGAAAAACTGTTTTTT. Encoded protein: CASSPTATTNEKLFF.

The chain combines TRBV30 with TRBJ1-1; the match to TRBD1 covers 7 bases. Trimming cost V 4 bases and J 3 bases; bases outside gene matches: 5. The CDR3 is 13 residues long. Per the germline V gene, CDR1 is GTSNPN and CDR2 is SVGIG (reference sequence). CDR3 sequence reads: CAWNRGGYTEAFF. The CDR3 nucleotides are TGTGCCTGGAACAGGGGCGGGTACACTGAAGCTTTCTTT.